The clone carrying this TCR beta chain was detected ten times or more. TCR beta CDR3 amplification used RNA transcripts. RT-PCR with HTBI primers came first, then second-round multiplex PCR. From the multiplex PCR reads, TCRdb called clonotypes with MiXCR, one entry per CDR3 protein. The sample includes some 370,000 distinct CDR3 sequences, 15% to 20% seen only once; the top ten take roughly 2.3%. The data are from a study of Graves' ophthalmopathy and Graves' hyperthyroidism. This CDR3 has 13 residues. From germline, CDR1 is MDHEN and CDR2 SYDVKM. V was trimmed by 6 bases and J by 2 bases, leaving 10 bases between them.

The rearrangement links TRBV28 to TRBJ2-5; D is unresolved. This TCR was recovered from an adult woman with stable Graves' hyperthyroidism. Sample: peripheral blood. CDR3 coding DNA: TGTGCCAGCAGCACGGTCGGGCAAGAGACCCAGTACTTC. Protein product: CASSTVGQETQYF.